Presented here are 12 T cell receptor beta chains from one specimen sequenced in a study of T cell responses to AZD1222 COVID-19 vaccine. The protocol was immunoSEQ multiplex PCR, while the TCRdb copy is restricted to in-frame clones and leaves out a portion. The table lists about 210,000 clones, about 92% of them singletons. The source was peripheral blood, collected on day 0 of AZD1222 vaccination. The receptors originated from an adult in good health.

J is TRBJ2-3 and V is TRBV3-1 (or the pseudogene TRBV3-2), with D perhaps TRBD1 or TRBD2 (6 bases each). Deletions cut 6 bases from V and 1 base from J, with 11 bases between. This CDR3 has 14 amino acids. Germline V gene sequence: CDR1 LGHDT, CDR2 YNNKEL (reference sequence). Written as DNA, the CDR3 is TGTGCCAGCAGTTCGGGGGCGGGCACAGATACGCAGTATTTT. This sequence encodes CASSSGAGTDTQYF.

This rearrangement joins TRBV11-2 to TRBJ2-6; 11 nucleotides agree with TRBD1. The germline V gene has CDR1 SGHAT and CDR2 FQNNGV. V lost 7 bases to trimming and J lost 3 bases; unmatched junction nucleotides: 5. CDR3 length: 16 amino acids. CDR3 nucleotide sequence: TGTGCCAGCATCGGACAGGGGGCGTATGGGGCCAACGTCCTGACTTTC. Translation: CASIGQGAYGANVLTF.

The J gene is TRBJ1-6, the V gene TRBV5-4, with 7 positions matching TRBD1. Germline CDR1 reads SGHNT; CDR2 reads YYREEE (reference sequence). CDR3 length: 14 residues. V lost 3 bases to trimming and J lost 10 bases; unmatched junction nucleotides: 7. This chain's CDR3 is CASSSGQEQSPLHF. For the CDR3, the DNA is TGTGCCAGCAGCTCCGGACAGGAGCAATCACCCCTCCACTTT.

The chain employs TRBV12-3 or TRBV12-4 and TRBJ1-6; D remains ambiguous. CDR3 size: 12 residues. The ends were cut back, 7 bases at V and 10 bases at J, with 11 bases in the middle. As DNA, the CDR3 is TGTGCCAGCAATAGGGAGAGGTCACCCCTCCACTTT. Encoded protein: CASNRERSPLHF.

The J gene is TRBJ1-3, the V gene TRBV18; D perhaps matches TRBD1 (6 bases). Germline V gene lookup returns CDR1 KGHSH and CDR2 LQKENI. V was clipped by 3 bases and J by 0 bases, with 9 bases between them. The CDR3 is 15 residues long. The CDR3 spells CASSPGQLSGNTIYF. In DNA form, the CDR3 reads TGTGCCAGCTCACCCGGACAGCTCTCTGGAAACACCATATATTTT.

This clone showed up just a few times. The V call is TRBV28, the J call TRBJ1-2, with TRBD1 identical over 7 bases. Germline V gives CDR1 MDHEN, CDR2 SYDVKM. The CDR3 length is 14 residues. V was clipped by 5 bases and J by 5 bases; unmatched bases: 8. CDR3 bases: TGTGCCAGCAGTCCCCAAGCAGGGGGATATGGCTACACCTTC. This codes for CASSPQAGGYGYTF.

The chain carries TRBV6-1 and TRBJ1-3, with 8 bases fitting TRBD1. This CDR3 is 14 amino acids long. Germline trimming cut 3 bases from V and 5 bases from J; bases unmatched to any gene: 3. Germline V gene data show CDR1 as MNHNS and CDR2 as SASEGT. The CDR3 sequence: CASSDRTGRNTIYF. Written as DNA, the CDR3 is TGTGCCAGCAGTGATCGGACAGGGAGAAACACCATATATTTT.

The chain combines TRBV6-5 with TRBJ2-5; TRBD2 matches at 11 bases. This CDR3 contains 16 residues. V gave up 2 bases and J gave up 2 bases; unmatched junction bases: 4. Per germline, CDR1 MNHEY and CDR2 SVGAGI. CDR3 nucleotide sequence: TGTGCCAGCAGTTACGCTACTAGCGGGGGACAAGAGACCCAGTACTTC. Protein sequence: CASSYATSGGQETQYF.

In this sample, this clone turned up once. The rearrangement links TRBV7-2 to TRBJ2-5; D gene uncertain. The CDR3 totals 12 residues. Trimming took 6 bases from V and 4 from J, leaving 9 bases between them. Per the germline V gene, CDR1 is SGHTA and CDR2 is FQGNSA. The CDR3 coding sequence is TGTGCCAGCAGGGAAAGAACAGAGACCCAGTACTTC. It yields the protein CASRERTETQYF. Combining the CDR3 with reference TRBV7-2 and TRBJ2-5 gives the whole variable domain GAGVSQSPSNKVTEKGKDVELRCDPISGHTALYWYRQSLGQGLEFLIYFQGNSAPDKSGLPSDRFSAERTGGSVSTLTIQRTQQEDSAVYLCASRERTETQYFGPGTRLLVL.

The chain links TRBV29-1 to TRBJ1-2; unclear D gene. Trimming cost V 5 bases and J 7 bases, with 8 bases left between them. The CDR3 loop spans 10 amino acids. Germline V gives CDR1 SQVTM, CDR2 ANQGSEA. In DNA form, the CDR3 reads TGCAGCGTTTCCAGCGGTGGCTACACCTTC. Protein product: CSVSSGGYTF.

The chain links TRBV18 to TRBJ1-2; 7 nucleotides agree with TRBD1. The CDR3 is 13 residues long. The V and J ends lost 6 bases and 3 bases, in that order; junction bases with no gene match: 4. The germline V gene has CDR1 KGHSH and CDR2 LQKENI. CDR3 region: CASSRTGDYGYTF. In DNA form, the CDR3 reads TGTGCCAGCTCGAGGACAGGAGACTATGGCTACACCTTC. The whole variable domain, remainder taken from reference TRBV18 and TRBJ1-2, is NAGVMQNPRHLVRRRGQEARLRCSPMKGHSHVYWYRQLPEEGLKFMVYLQKENIIDESGMPKERFSAEFPKEGPSILRIQQVVRGDSAAYFCASSRTGDYGYTFGSGTRLTVV.

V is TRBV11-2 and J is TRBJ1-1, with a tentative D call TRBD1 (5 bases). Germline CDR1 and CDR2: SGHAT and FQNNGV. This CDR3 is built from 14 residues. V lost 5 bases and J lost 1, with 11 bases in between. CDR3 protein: CASSTTDGNTEAFF. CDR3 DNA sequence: TGTGCCAGCAGCACGACAGACGGGAACACTGAAGCTTTCTTT.